Below, one TCR beta chain is given with its context. This CDR3 is built from 15 residues. Germline V CDR1 and CDR2: MNHEY, SVGEGT. The V end lost 2 bases, the J end lost 4 bases, and 14 bases lay between the germline ends. Generated by immunoSEQ multiplex PCR, the TCRdb table keeps only in-frame clones and is missing some. Here the sample spans around 110,000 clones, approximately 85% being singletons. The data derive from a study of T cell responses to AZD1222 COVID-19 vaccine. The chain uses TRBV6-2 or TRBV6-3 and TRBJ1-1, with a weak D call TRBD1 (6 bases). The sequence was obtained from an adult in good health. Sequences were derived from peripheral blood, sampled on day 0 of MenACWY control vaccination. CDR3 residues: CASSYGGSLGTEAFF. The CDR3 bases are TGTGCCAGCAGTTACGGGGGCAGCCTAGGCACTGAAGCTTTCTTT.